This T cell receptor beta chain was observed in a study of OX40 agonist ivuxolimab in advanced cancers. Across the whole study: Patients were treated with intravenous ivuxolimab, dosed at 0.01 to 10 mg/kg and infused every 2 weeks.

CDR3 size: 16 residues. Trimming took 2 bases from V and 3 from J; bases not matched to a gene: 7. CDR1 SGDLS and CDR2 YYNGEE come from the germline V gene. Libraries were prepared by immunoSEQ multiplex PCR; TCRdb keeps only in-frame clonotypes and omits some of them. Of under 55,000 clones in the sample, roughly 84% were seen once. The starting material was CD4+ or CD8+ T cells sorted from blood, obtained in a trial of the OX40 agonist ivuxolimab. The chain uses TRBV9 and TRBJ2-1; TRBD2 aligns across 8 bases. The TCR originated in an adult with an advanced solid tumor such as melanoma, head and neck, liver or kidney cancer. The CDR3 DNA is TGTGCCAGCAGCGTCCAATCGGGGGGGAACTACAATGAGCAGTTCTTC. This codes for CASSVQSGGNYNEQFF.